Presented here are 31 T cell receptor beta chains from one specimen sequenced in a study of spatial heterogeneity in lung cancer. Findings and limits, study-wide: Mutation tallies in tumors tracked expanded intratumoral alpha and beta TCR counts.

For these TCRs, the target antigens are not known. One entry per CDR3 protein results from TCRdb running MiXCR on the 5' RACE reads. This table holds some 10,000 distinct CDR3 sequences, around 6% found once. Described time point: sample taken at primary tumor resection. The specimen was lung tumor tissue, collected at surgery. The origin of the receptors is a male donor with early-stage non-small cell lung cancer.

This clonotype was picked up many times. V and J are TRBV5-6 and TRBJ2-3; D ambiguous. This CDR3 is built from 14 residues. The germline V gene encodes CDR1 SGHDT and CDR2 YYEEEE. V lost 1 base, J lost 2 bases, and 8 bases lay in between. The CDR3 coding sequence is TGTGCCAGCAGCTTGACCCTTTCCACAGATACGCAGTATTTT. It specifies CASSLTLSTDTQYF.

This clonotype occurred many times. V is TRBV6-5 and J is TRBJ1-1; 11 bases fit TRBD1. Looked up from germline, CDR1 is MNHEY and CDR2 is SVGAGI. J lost 12 bases, V lost 6 bases, and 9 bases had no gene match. The CDR3 has 13 amino acids. The CDR3: CASSRDRGSYPFF. In nucleotides, the CDR3 is TGTGCCAGCAGCCGGGACAGGGGGTCGTATCCTTTCTTT.

The table lists this clonotype with many counts. V usage is TRBV4-1 and J usage is TRBJ1-1, with D unresolved. V was trimmed by 4 bases and J by 1 base, leaving 13 bases between them. This CDR3 has 15 amino acids. The V gene's germline CDR1 is MGHRA and CDR2 YSYEKL. Here the CDR3 DNA reads TGCGCCAGCAGCCCCCTCTCCAACCAGAACACTGAAGCTTTCTTT. It specifies CASSPLSNQNTEAFF.

There are many counts of this clonotype. The chain is built from TRBV18 and TRBJ1-5; no clear D. The germline V gene encodes CDR1 KGHSH and CDR2 LQKENI. The V end was cut by 2 bases, the J end by 2 bases, with 10 bases between. There are 15 residues in the CDR3. The CDR3 here is CASSPVGVGNQPQHF. Here the CDR3 DNA reads TGTGCCAGCTCACCAGTAGGAGTTGGCAATCAGCCCCAGCATTTT.

V and J are TRBV11-1 and TRBJ2-1, with TRBD2 matching 10 bases. J was trimmed by 10 bases and V by 5 bases; bases with no gene match: 14. CDR1 is SGHAT, CDR2 FQDESV, per germline (reference sequence). This CDR3 has 16 amino acids. The CDR3 here is CASSPAAGGAPLEQFF. The CDR3 region has the DNA TGTGCCAGCAGCCCTGCAGCGGGGGGGGCACCCCTCGAGCAGTTCTTC.

This clonotype was recorded many times. J is TRBJ2-5 and V is TRBV20-1, with 7 bases that match TRBD2. The V gene's germline CDR1 is DFQATT and CDR2 SNEGSKA (reference sequence). The CDR3 consists of 15 residues. The J segment lost 4 bases and the V segment lost 7 bases, leaving 15 bases of the junction unmatched. The CDR3: CSVQRRETRGETQYF. As DNA, the CDR3 is TGCAGTGTTCAAAGGCGGGAGACGAGGGGAGAGACCCAGTACTTC.

The sample holds many counts of this clonotype. The chain uses TRBV27 and TRBJ1-2; D is uncertain. The V gene's germline CDR1 is MNHEY and CDR2 SMNVEV (reference sequence). V lost 5 bases and J 7 bases, leaving 14 bases between the germline ends. This CDR3 contains 13 residues. The CDR3 nucleotides are TGTGCCAGCAGTCCTACACTGGCAGGTGGCTACACCTTC. Translated: CASSPTLAGGYTF.

This clonotype was detected many times. The chain links TRBV19 to TRBJ1-1, with no clear D. Germline V gene data show CDR1 as LNHDA and CDR2 as SQIVND (reference sequence). Trimming removed 3 bases at V and 0 bases at J, with 8 bases between. The CDR3 has 14 residues. In DNA form, the CDR3 reads TGTGCCAGTAGTATGGTAGTGGTGAACACTGAAGCTTTCTTT. Amino acid sequence: CASSMVVVNTEAFF.

This clonotype was recorded only once. This chain links TRBV11-2 with TRBJ2-7; D remains ambiguous. CDR3 length equals 12 residues. The germline V and J ends were trimmed by 5 bases and 4 bases, with 9 bases remaining between them. Germline assignment: CDR1 SGHAT and CDR2 FQNNGV. The CDR3 nucleotides are TGTGCCAGCAGCCCGCGTCCTTACGAGCAGTACTTC. This encodes CASSPRPYEQYF.

This clonotype showed up many times. The rearrangement joins TRBV7-8 to TRBJ2-2, with a weak D call TRBD1 (5 bases). Germline V gene data show CDR1 as SGHVS and CDR2 as FQNEAQ. The CDR3 loop spans 16 amino acids. V lost 0 bases and J lost 5, with 13 bases in between. The CDR3 sequence: CASSLASRAGTGELFF. CDR3 sequence (DNA): TGTGCCAGCAGCTTAGCAAGTAGGGCAGGGACCGGGGAGCTGTTTTTT. Full variable domain (missing parts from reference TRBV7-8 and TRBJ2-2): GAGVSQSPRYKVAKRGQDVALRCDPISGHVSLFWYQQALGQGPEFLTYFQNEAQLDKSGLPSDRFFAERPEGSVSTLKIQRTQQEDSAVYLCASSLASRAGTGELFFGEGSRLTVL.

This clonotype was detected a few times. This chain uses TRBV7-2 with TRBJ1-2; D call uncertain. There are 12 residues in the CDR3. V was shortened by 8 bases and J by 4 bases, with 11 bases between the two germline ends. Germline values: CDR1 SGHTA, CDR2 FQGNSA. This CDR3 is CASLAEGYGYTF. The CDR3 DNA is TGTGCCAGCTTAGCCGAAGGCTATGGCTACACCTTC. Combining the CDR3 with reference TRBV7-2 and TRBJ1-2 gives the whole variable domain GAGVSQSPSNKVTEKGKDVELRCDPISGHTALYWYRQSLGQGLEFLIYFQGNSAPDKSGLPSDRFSAERTGGSVSTLTIQRTQQEDSAVYLCASLAEGYGYTFGSGTRLTVV.

This clonotype was seen repeatedly, ten times or more. The CDR3: CASSLSGWGRQNTEAFF. The CDR3 nucleotides are TGTGCCAGCAGTTTATCCGGTTGGGGTAGACAGAACACTGAAGCTTTCTTT. This chain joins TRBV27 and TRBJ1-1; no firm D call. The V end was cut by 0 bases, the J end by 1 base, with 15 bases between. The germline CDR1 and CDR2 sequences are MNHEY and SMNVEV (reference sequence). CDR3 size: 17 residues.

By sample share, this clonotype is medium-sized. This chain links TRBV28 with TRBJ1-2, with D hard to call. Looked up from germline, CDR1 is MDHEN and CDR2 is SYDVKM. The CDR3 length is 16 residues. The germline V and J ends were trimmed by 7 bases and 4 bases, with 22 bases remaining between them. The CDR3: CASISNDMSFLYGYTF. The DNA for the CDR3 is TGTGCCAGCATCAGCAACGACATGAGTTTCCTCTATGGCTACACCTTC.

Many counts were recorded for this clonotype. The chain joins TRBV20-1 to TRBJ1-5; D gene uncertain. The CDR3 has 13 residues. Germline V gives CDR1 DFQATT, CDR2 SNEGSKA (reference sequence). V was trimmed by 4 bases and J by 3 bases, leaving 10 bases between them. CDR3 DNA: TGCAGTGCTACAGCAGACTCCAATCAGCCCCAGCATTTT. Protein: CSATADSNQPQHF.

This clonotype was counted ten times or more. The chain couples TRBV11-2 to TRBJ2-1, with a possible D match to TRBD1 (6 bases). CDR1 is SGHAT, CDR2 FQNNGV, per germline. The CDR3 covers 12 residues. V lost 5 bases, J lost 7 bases, and 9 bases lay in between. DNA for the CDR3: TGTGCCAGCAGCCCAGGGGTAAATGAGCAGTTCTTC. This sequence encodes CASSPGVNEQFF. The whole variable domain, remainder taken from reference TRBV11-2 and TRBJ2-1, is EAGVAQSPRYKIIEKRQSVAFWCNPISGHATLYWYQQILGQGPKLLIQFQNNGVVDDSQLPKDRFSAERLKGVDSTLKIQPAKLEDSAVYLCASSPGVNEQFFGPGTRLTVL.

The sample holds many counts of this clonotype. The chain carries TRBV20-1 and TRBJ2-1; TRBD2 matches at 8 bases. Germline trimming cut 8 bases from V and 9 bases from J; bases unmatched to any gene: 39. This CDR3 comprises 22 residues. Germline V CDR1 and CDR2: DFQATT, SNEGSKA (reference sequence). The CDR3 DNA is TGCAGTACTCCCCCGGCCCCCCCCAAGCCCGGGACTAGAGGGGGGATGATGGGTGAGCAGTTCTTC. It encodes CSTPPAPPKPGTRGGMMGEQFF.

This clonotype has ten or more counts. V gene TRBV29-1 combines with J gene TRBJ2-3, with 11 bases fitting TRBD2. Germline V gives CDR1 SQVTM, CDR2 ANQGSEA. J gave up 7 bases and V 4 bases, and 7 bases lay outside the gene matches. CDR3 length: 14 residues. CDR3 DNA: TGCAGCGTTGGGGATAGCGGGAGGGTTCATACGCAGTATTTT. Its protein is CSVGDSGRVHTQYF.

This clonotype is categorized as medium-sized. The chain carries TRBV11-2 and TRBJ2-1, with no clear D. This CDR3 is 12 amino acids long. Trimming took 5 bases from V and 4 from J, leaving 6 bases between them. Germline V lookup: CDR1 SGHAT, CDR2 FQNNGV. CDR3 sequence: CASSGNYNEQFF. The CDR3 nucleotides read TGTGCCAGCAGCGGTAATTACAATGAGCAGTTCTTC.

In its sample, this clonotype was seen many times. V usage is TRBV27 and J usage is TRBJ2-5; the D call may be TRBD1 or TRBD2 (5 bases each). The length of the CDR3 is 16 residues. Germline CDR1 and CDR2: MNHEY and SMNVEV (reference sequence). V was shortened by 4 bases and J by 4 bases, with 19 bases between the two germline ends. CDR3 nucleotides: TGTGCCAGCAGTTCGACTATCGGTCTTGGGGGAGAGACCCAGTACTTC. Its protein product is CASSSTIGLGGETQYF.

This clonotype was observed at least ten times. J is TRBJ2-1 and V is TRBV3-1; D gene unclear. V lost 1 base and J 8 bases, leaving 3 bases between the germline ends. The germline gives CDR1 LGHDT, CDR2 YNNKEL (reference sequence). There are 11 residues in the CDR3. CDR3: CASSQGDEQFF. The CDR3 nucleotides read TGTGCCAGCAGCCAAGGAGATGAGCAGTTCTTC.

The chain joins TRBV23-1 to TRBJ2-3; D not resolved. TRBV23-1 is recorded as an ORF, its role being uncertain. Between the trimmed V and J ends, which lost 0 bases and 6 bases, there was a span of 4 bases. CDR3 length: 12 amino acids. The CDR3 coding sequence is TGCGCCAGCAGTCAATCAGGGGATACGCAGTATTTT. Translating it yields CASSQSGDTQYF.

This clonotype was recorded at least ten times. The V gene is TRBV28, the J gene TRBJ2-1; perhaps TRBD2 as D (6 bases). CDR3 length equals 17 residues. The germline CDR1 and CDR2 sequences are MDHEN and SYDVKM. Between the trimmed V and J ends, which lost 7 bases and 8 bases, there was a span of 27 bases. CDR3 amino acids: CASIKLTGTQSGYEQFF. The CDR3 DNA sequence: TGTGCCAGCATCAAGCTAACCGGGACTCAAAGCGGGTATGAGCAGTTCTTC.

This clonotype was detected ten times or more. The rearrangement links TRBV5-1 to TRBJ2-2, with 8 bases aligning to TRBD2. The CDR3 consists of 15 residues. The V and J ends lost 0 bases and 7 bases, in that order; junction bases with no gene match: 5. Germline CDR1 reads SGHRS; CDR2 reads YFSETQ. The chain's CDR3 is CASSLEVSGNGELFF. CDR3 nucleotide sequence: TGCGCCAGCAGCTTGGAAGTTAGCGGGAACGGGGAGCTGTTTTTT.

This clonotype was seen repeatedly, ten times or more. This chain links TRBV18 with TRBJ1-5; D uncertain. CDR3 length: 15 amino acids. The germline V gene has CDR1 KGHSH and CDR2 LQKENI. V was pared by 3 bases and J by 3 bases, with 12 bases between. The CDR3 DNA reads as TGTGCCAGCTCACCCCGACAAACAGACAATCAGCCCCAGCATTTT. Encoded protein: CASSPRQTDNQPQHF. Combining the CDR3 with reference TRBV18 and TRBJ1-5 gives the whole variable domain NAGVMQNPRHLVRRRGQEARLRCSPMKGHSHVYWYRQLPEEGLKFMVYLQKENIIDESGMPKERFSAEFPKEGPSILRIQQVVRGDSAAYFCASSPRQTDNQPQHFGDGTRLSIL.

At least ten counts were recorded for this clonotype. The chain couples TRBV4-1 to TRBJ1-1, with D possibly being TRBD1 (5 bases). Germline CDR1 and CDR2: MGHRA and YSYEKL. Trimming cost V 7 bases and J 5 bases, with 14 bases left between them. This CDR3 contains 13 residues. The CDR3 DNA follows: TGCGCCAGCACGCTGGGGGAAGGAACTGAAGCTTTCTTT. Translated: CASTLGEGTEAFF.

This clonotype has ten or more counts. The genes are TRBV27 and TRBJ2-3; no clear D gene. From germline, CDR1 is MNHEY and CDR2 SMNVEV (reference sequence). Trimming took off 3 bases at V and 1 base at J, with 8 bases between the two ends. This CDR3 has 14 residues. CDR3 sequence reads: CASSFGSRTDTQYF. CDR3 bases: TGTGCCAGCAGTTTTGGCTCCCGCACAGATACGCAGTATTTT.

This clonotype has at least ten counts. The J gene is TRBJ2-6, the V gene TRBV20-1; D unresolved. Germline V lookup: CDR1 DFQATT, CDR2 SNEGSKA (reference sequence). The V end lost 3 bases, the J end lost 0 bases, and 3 bases lay between the germline ends. There are 13 residues in the CDR3. As DNA, the CDR3 is TGCAGTGCTAGTTCCTCTGGGGCCAACGTCCTGACTTTC. Amino acid sequence: CSASSSGANVLTF.

This clonotype appeared many times. The genes are TRBV6-1 and TRBJ1-5, with 7 bases aligning to TRBD1. With V trimmed by 6 bases and J by 2 bases, 1 base remained unmatched. Germline-derived CDR1 and CDR2 are MNHNS and SASEGT. The CDR3 is made up of 13 amino acids. The CDR3 DNA is TGTGCCAGCAGGCAGGGGGGCAATCAGCCCCAGCATTTT. Protein sequence: CASRQGGNQPQHF.

In this sample, this clonotype turned up many times. The rearrangement uses TRBV12-3 or TRBV12-4 and TRBJ1-1, with TRBD1 matching over 7 bases. V gave up 5 bases and J gave up 7 bases; unmatched junction bases: 10. The CDR3 length is 14 residues. CDR3 loop: CASSLLRQGVEAFF. The DNA for the CDR3 is TGTGCCAGCAGTCTCCTCCGACAGGGCGTTGAAGCTTTCTTT.

This clonotype was detected many times. V is TRBV25-1 and J is TRBJ2-1; tentative D call: TRBD1 (6 bases). The CDR3 runs 14 residues. Between the trimmed V and J ends, which lost 3 bases and 7 bases, there was a span of 13 bases. Germline assignment: CDR1 MGHDK and CDR2 SYGVNS. The CDR3 loop is CASSEWTALNEQFF. The DNA of the CDR3 is TGTGCCAGCAGTGAGTGGACAGCCCTAAATGAGCAGTTCTTC.

By share, this clonotype ranks as medium-sized (0.01 to 0.1%). The chain carries TRBV28 and TRBJ2-4; possibly TRBD1 for D (7 bases). V was shortened by 7 bases and J by 2 bases, with 21 bases between the two germline ends. The CDR3 is 17 residues long. CDR1 is MDHEN, CDR2 SYDVKM, per germline. The CDR3 sequence is CASTEGGGKVTKNIQYF. The CDR3 region has the DNA TGTGCCAGCACTGAAGGAGGGGGCAAGGTAACCAAAAACATTCAGTACTTC. The full variable domain, completed using reference TRBV28 and TRBJ2-4, is DVKVTQSSRYLVKRTGEKVFLECVQDMDHENMFWYRQDPGLGLRLIYFSYDVKMKEKGDIPEGYSVSREKKERFSLILESASTNQTSMYLCASTEGGGKVTKNIQYFGAGTRLSVL.